These 8 T cell receptor beta chains were sequenced from one sample in a study of blood T cell repertoires in COVID-19. Some clones are missing from TCRdb's copy, which holds only in-frame ones; the method was immunoSEQ multiplex PCR. Found here are over 55,000 clones, around 87% of them singletons; the top ten hold roughly 21%. Sequencing input: peripheral blood. Receptors were obtained from a woman aged 80 or over with COVID-19, enrolled during active disease.

This clone showed up just once. V usage is TRBV3-1 (or the pseudogene TRBV3-2) and J usage is TRBJ2-5, with TRBD2 as a possible D gene (6 bases). The CDR3 runs to 14 residues. The germline V gene has CDR1 LGHDT and CDR2 YNNKEL (reference sequence). V was pared by 5 bases and J by 4 bases, with 14 bases between. This chain's CDR3 is CASSYQGGGETQYF. CDR3 coding DNA: TGTGCCAGCAGCTACCAGGGAGGCGGAGAGACCCAGTACTTC.

The chain combines TRBV18 with TRBJ2-3; tentatively, D is TRBD1 (5 bases). The CDR3 spans 16 residues. Trimming shortened V by 1 base and J by 3 bases, and 14 bases separated the two germline ends. Germline V gene data show CDR1 as KGHSH and CDR2 as LQKENI. The CDR3 DNA follows: TGTGCCAGCTCACCACAGGGGTTAGGTTGGACAGATACGCAGTATTTT. Amino acid sequence: CASSPQGLGWTDTQYF.

The genes are TRBV19 and TRBJ2-1, with TRBD1 matching over 9 bases. Per germline, CDR1 LNHDA and CDR2 SQIVND (reference sequence). The CDR3 covers 16 residues. V lost 5 bases and J lost 6; bases outside the gene matches: 11. The DNA of the CDR3 is TGTGCCAGTAGTTCTGGGACAGGGCAGTTAGGCAATGAGCAGTTCTTC. It is translated as CASSSGTGQLGNEQFF.

The chain combines TRBV19 with TRBJ2-6; possibly TRBD1 for D (5 bases). Germline V gene data show CDR1 as LNHDA and CDR2 as SQIVND (reference sequence). There are 19 residues in the CDR3. V lost 1 base and J lost 0, with 16 bases in between. CDR3 residues: CASSIVSLGANSGANVLTF. DNA for the CDR3: TGTGCCAGTAGTATAGTTTCACTTGGGGCGAACTCTGGGGCCAACGTCCTGACTTTC.

This chain links TRBV18 with TRBJ1-1; D is possibly TRBD1 (6 bases). Deletions cut 2 bases from V and 1 base from J, with 8 bases between. CDR1 is KGHSH and CDR2 is LQKENI in the germline V gene. This CDR3 has 14 amino acids. The CDR3 DNA reads TGTGCCAGCTCACCAGCCAGGGGGAACACTGAAGCTTTCTTT. Its translation is CASSPARGNTEAFF. The variable domain in full, with the rest retrieved from reference TRBV18 and TRBJ1-1, is NAGVMQNPRHLVRRRGQEARLRCSPMKGHSHVYWYRQLPEEGLKFMVYLQKENIIDESGMPKERFSAEFPKEGPSILRIQQVVRGDSAAYFCASSPARGNTEAFFGQGTRLTVV.

The rearrangement joins TRBV5-1 to TRBJ2-5, with 8 bases lining up with TRBD2. This CDR3 has 15 residues. The J segment lost 5 bases and the V segment lost 4 bases, leaving 10 bases of the junction unmatched. From germline, CDR1 is SGHRS and CDR2 YFSETQ. CDR3 nucleotides: TGCGCCAGCAGCACCGACGGGGGGGCCTGGGAGACCCAGTACTTC. Protein: CASSTDGGAWETQYF.

In its sample, this clone was seen once. V is TRBV25-1 and J is TRBJ1-3, with 7 nucleotides matching TRBD1. Germline V lookup: CDR1 MGHDK, CDR2 SYGVNS. Unmatched junction bases numbered 15, after V lost 3 bases and J lost 10 bases. This CDR3 is 16 amino acids long. The DNA for the CDR3 is TGTGCCAGCAGTGAGGACAGGTTGGGCACAGGGCATACCATATATTTT. Its translation: CASSEDRLGTGHTIYF.

The rearrangement uses TRBV6-1 and TRBJ2-7, with TRBD1 identical over 7 bases. The V gene end was trimmed by 1 base and the J gene end by 0 bases; junction bases not matched to a gene: 3. CDR3 size: 15 residues. Germline-derived CDR1 and CDR2 are MNHNS and SASEGT. For the CDR3, the DNA is TGTGCCAGCAGTGAAGTTCCAGGGGGCTCCTACGAGCAGTACTTC. Its protein product is CASSEVPGGSYEQYF.